These 19 T cell receptor beta chains came from one sample sequenced in a study of T cell clonality in common variable immunodeficiency. Produced via immunoSEQ multiplex PCR; TCRdb's table is partial and in-frame only. The repertoire yields approximately 81,000 clones, none seen only once; the top ten contain under 1%. The source material was peripheral blood mononuclear cells. All receptors derive from a person between 18 and 70 years old in good health.

This clone was recorded at least ten times. Incomplete CDR3 DNA: TGTGCCAGCAGTCCTAGCGGGAGCACAGATACG. As protein: CASSPSGSTDT. The full CDR3 is CASSPSGSTDTQYF. This rearrangement joins TRBV12-3 or TRBV12-4 to TRBJ2-3, with 8 positions matching TRBD2. The observed sequence ends 3 residues before the CDR3 terminus, with the missing tail filled in from the germline J gene. With V trimmed by 5 bases and J by 0 bases, 1 base remained unmatched. The CDR3 loop spans 14 amino acids.

The table lists this clone with a few counts. The read falls 3 residues short of the CDR3 end, and the missing part is taken from the germline J gene. The chain employs TRBV2 and TRBJ2-1, with D tentatively TRBD2 (6 bases). Trimming left V 8 bases short and J 5 bases short, with 16 bases between. The CDR3 consists of 14 residues. CDR1 is SNHLY, CDR2 FYNNEI, per germline. This CDR3 reads CASVEEGSNNEQFF. The CDR3 bases that were read are TGTGCCAGCGTCGAGGAGGGGTCGAACAATGAG.

The sample holds many counts of this clone. The CDR3 extends 3 residues past the end of the read, so its final part is completed from the germline J gene. This chain links TRBV30 with TRBJ1-2; no reliable D call. Germline-derived CDR1 and CDR2 are GTSNPN and SVGIG (reference sequence). Between the trimmed V and J ends, which lost 2 bases and 4 bases, there was a span of 5 bases. The CDR3 loop spans 11 amino acids. The DNA read from the CDR3 is TGTGCCTGGAGTTCGGTCTATGGC. It specifies CAWSSVYG. In full, the CDR3 is CAWSSVYGYTF. Full variable domain (rest looked up from reference TRBV30 and TRBJ1-2): SQTIHQWPATLVQPVGSPLSLECTVEGTSNPNLYWYRQAAGRGLQLLFYSVGIGQISSEVPQNLSASRPQDRQFILSSKKLLLSDSGFYLCAWSSVYGYTFGSGTRLTVV.

This clone came up many times. The read halts 3 residues ahead of the CDR3 end, with the missing end drawn from the germline J gene. The rearrangement links TRBV20-1 to TRBJ1-4; D perhaps matches TRBD1 (5 bases). This CDR3 is built from 14 residues. V shed 6 bases and J shed 8 bases, with 19 bases lying between them. The germline CDR1 and CDR2 sequences are DFQATT and SNEGSKA (reference sequence). Here the CDR3 reads CSATESAGLEKLFF. The CDR3 DNA, read in part, is TGCAGTGCAACCGAGTCGGCAGGGTTGGAAAAA.

This clone has at least ten counts. The read halts 3 residues ahead of the CDR3 end, with the missing end drawn from the germline J gene. V usage is TRBV7-2 and J usage is TRBJ2-7, with no clear D. Trimming removed 4 bases from V and 2 bases from J, with 9 bases in between. The length of the CDR3 is 13 residues. Germline CDR1 and CDR2: SGHTA and FQGNSA. Here the CDR3 reads CASSSDDTYEQYF. Incomplete CDR3 DNA: TGTGCCAGCAGCTCCGACGACACCTACGAG.

There are many counts of this clone. The read terminates 3 residues before the CDR3 end, so the remaining end is supplied by the germline J gene. This rearrangement joins TRBV5-1 to TRBJ1-2, with 11 bases identical to TRBD1. Germline CDR1 SGHRS, CDR2 YFSETQ. The CDR3 contains 15 residues. Trimming at V came to 0 bases and at J to 5 bases, leaving 3 bases not matched to a gene. The CDR3: CASSLAGTGGYGYTF. The sequenced CDR3 bases are TGCGCCAGCAGCTTGGCAGGGACAGGGGGTTATGGC.

This clone was found many times. The read finishes 3 residues shy of the CDR3 end, and the germline J gene is used to complete it. The chain has TRBV30 and TRBJ1-2, with 9 bases fitting TRBD1. Germline loops: CDR1 GTSNPN, CDR2 SVGIG (reference sequence). The length of the CDR3 is 15 residues. With 2 bases clipped from V and 4 bases from J, the junction kept 8 bases outside the gene matches. CDR3 sequence: CAWSMGQGGFYGYTF. The covered CDR3 bases are TGTGCCTGGAGTATGGGACAGGGAGGTTTCTATGGC.

This clone was counted many times. The read ends 3 residues shy of where the CDR3 ends; the end is completed using the germline J gene. J is TRBJ2-1 and V is TRBV20-1; 9 bases map to TRBD2. The CDR3 spans 17 residues. Unmatched junction bases numbered 10, after V lost 0 bases and J lost 4 bases. Germline CDR1 reads DFQATT; CDR2 reads SNEGSKA (reference sequence). CDR3 bases read: TGCAGTGCTAGAGATCCACCCTTTAGCGGGAGTTACAATGAG. This encodes CSARDPPFSGSYNE. The whole CDR3 region reads CSARDPPFSGSYNEQFF.

This clone was found many times. Coverage ceases 3 residues before the CDR3 finishes, and the germline J gene fills in the end. The chain links TRBV10-2 to TRBJ2-3; 8 nucleotides line up with TRBD2. The CDR3 covers 14 residues. V lost 11 bases to trimming and J lost 2 bases; unmatched junction nucleotides: 9. From germline, CDR1 is WSHSY and CDR2 SAAADI. CDR3 region: CAGHSGAFTDTQYF. CDR3 bases read: TGCGCCGGTCATAGCGGGGCCTTCACAGATACG.

This clone occurred many times. Read data end 3 residues before the CDR3 end; the end is taken from the germline J gene. J is TRBJ2-5 and V is TRBV19; D ambiguous. This CDR3 region has 13 residues. CDR1 LNHDA and CDR2 SQIVND come from the germline V gene (reference sequence). Trimming took off 4 bases at V and 4 bases at J, with 10 bases between the two ends. CDR3 DNA, as far as it was read: TGTGCCAGTAGTAACCGGGTGCGAGAGACC. Translating it yields CASSNRVRET. The full CDR3 sequence reads CASSNRVRETQYF.

Many counts were recorded for this clone. The read finishes 3 residues shy of the CDR3 end, and the germline J gene is used to complete it. The genes are TRBV20-1 and TRBJ2-3; D is undetermined. The CDR3 extends over 14 amino acids. Trimming removed 2 bases at V and 2 bases at J, with 11 bases between. Per the germline V gene, CDR1 is DFQATT and CDR2 is SNEGSKA (reference sequence). CDR3 sequence reads: CSARSQTYTDTQYF. The sequenced part of the CDR3 DNA is TGCAGTGCTAGATCTCAGACTTACACAGATACG.

There are many counts of this clone. The read halts 3 residues ahead of the CDR3 end, with the missing end drawn from the germline J gene. This sequence joins TRBV27 and TRBJ2-3, with D possibly being TRBD2 (6 bases). This CDR3 contains 16 residues. The V gene lost 4 bases and the J gene lost 0 bases, with 14 bases spanning the gap. CDR1 is MNHEY and CDR2 is SMNVEV in the germline V gene (reference sequence). The CDR3 region is CASSYSGGTSTDTQYF. CDR3 DNA, as far as it was read: TGTGCCAGCAGTTACAGTGGCGGGACTAGCACAGATACG.

This clone has more than one count but fewer than ten. From the germline J gene comes the end of the CDR3, since the read stops 3 residues before it. The rearrangement links TRBV30 to TRBJ2-7, with a tentative D call TRBD2 (6 bases). CDR1 is GTSNPN, CDR2 SVGIG, per germline (reference sequence). This CDR3 spans 14 amino acids. V gave up 1 base and J gave up 2 bases, with 12 bases separating them. CDR3 bases read: TGTGCCTGGAGTGCCGGGACTCCGACCTACGAG. It codes for CAWSAGTPTYE. The whole CDR3 protein reads CAWSAGTPTYEQYF.

This clone came up many times. The CDR3 end is not reached by the read, which stops 3 residues before it; the germline J gene fills it in. The chain recombines TRBV19 with TRBJ1-4; maybe TRBD1 (5 bases). CDR1 is LNHDA and CDR2 is SQIVND in the germline V gene (reference sequence). Trimming left V 4 bases short and J 6 bases short, with 12 bases between. This CDR3 is built from 14 residues. CDR3 loop: CASSTPAGDEKLFF. The CDR3 DNA, read in part, is TGTGCCAGTAGTACCCCAGCGGGGGATGAAAAA. Full variable domain (outside the CDR3, taken from reference TRBV19 and TRBJ1-4): DGGITQSPKYLFRKEGQNVTLSCEQNLNHDAMYWYRQDPGQGLRLIYYSQIVNDFQKGDIAEGYSVSREKKESFPLTVTSAQKNPTAFYLCASSTPAGDEKLFFGSGTQLSVL.

This clone occurred many times. The read gets to within 3 residues of the CDR3 end, and the germline J gene fills in the rest. The same CDR3 is also encoded by other DNA sequences in this sample. The rearrangement uses TRBV20-1 and TRBJ2-7; the D gene is possibly TRBD2 (5 bases). Germline V gene data show CDR1 as DFQATT and CDR2 as SNEGSKA (reference sequence). There are 13 residues in the CDR3. Deletions cut 6 bases from V and 0 bases from J, with 12 bases between. The CDR3 sequence: CSARRGSSYEQYF. The CDR3 DNA, read in part, is TGCAGTGCCCGCCGGGGATCCTCCTACGAG.

In its sample, this clone was seen many times. The CDR3 goes on 3 residues after the read ends, and that part is filled in from the germline J gene. The rearrangement uses TRBV6-2 or TRBV6-3 and TRBJ1-5, with TRBD1 identical over 7 bases. This CDR3 is built from 16 residues. Germline assignment: CDR1 MNHEY and CDR2 SVGEGT. V was pared by 5 bases and J by 0 bases, with 7 bases of the junction left unmatched. CDR3 loop: CASSPDRAYSNQPQHF. The part of the CDR3 DNA that was read is TGTGCCAGCAGTCCAGACAGGGCCTATAGCAATCAGCCC.

In regard to this clone: The read gets to within 3 residues of the CDR3 end, and the germline J gene fills in the rest. The rearrangement joins TRBV20-1 to TRBJ2-1; 8 nucleotides agree with TRBD2. Germline V gene lookup returns CDR1 DFQATT and CDR2 SNEGSKA (reference sequence). This CDR3 region has 15 residues. Losses at the gene ends were 3 bases for V and 8 bases for J; bases not matched to a gene: 12. Incomplete CDR3 DNA: TGCAGTGCTAGTCATGGGACTAGTCTGGGCCATGAG. This translates into CSASHGTSLGHE. The whole CDR3 region reads CSASHGTSLGHEQFF.

This clone was recorded many times. The read terminates 3 residues ahead of where the CDR3 ends, so the germline J gene completes it. This chain uses TRBV20-1 with TRBJ2-7, with 9 nucleotides matching TRBD1. The trim removed 1 base at V and 5 bases at J, leaving 6 bases unmatched. The V gene's germline CDR1 is DFQATT and CDR2 SNEGSKA (reference sequence). The CDR3 consists of 14 residues. The DNA read from the CDR3 is TGCAGTGCTAGAGGGGGAGGACAGGGGAACGAG. Encoded protein: CSARGGGQGNE. The CDR3 as a whole reads CSARGGGQGNEQYF.

This clone has a count of ten or more. The read ends 3 residues early relative to the CDR3; the germline J gene fills the gap. This chain links TRBV20-1 with TRBJ2-1, with no clear D. V was cut by 6 bases and J by 3 bases, with 12 bases left in between. This CDR3 has 13 residues. CDR1 and CDR2 from the germline V gene are DFQATT and SNEGSKA (reference sequence). CDR3 DNA (partial): TGCAGTGCGATCGACACCCACTACAATGAG. Protein sequence: CSAIDTHYNE. The whole CDR3 reads CSAIDTHYNEQFF.